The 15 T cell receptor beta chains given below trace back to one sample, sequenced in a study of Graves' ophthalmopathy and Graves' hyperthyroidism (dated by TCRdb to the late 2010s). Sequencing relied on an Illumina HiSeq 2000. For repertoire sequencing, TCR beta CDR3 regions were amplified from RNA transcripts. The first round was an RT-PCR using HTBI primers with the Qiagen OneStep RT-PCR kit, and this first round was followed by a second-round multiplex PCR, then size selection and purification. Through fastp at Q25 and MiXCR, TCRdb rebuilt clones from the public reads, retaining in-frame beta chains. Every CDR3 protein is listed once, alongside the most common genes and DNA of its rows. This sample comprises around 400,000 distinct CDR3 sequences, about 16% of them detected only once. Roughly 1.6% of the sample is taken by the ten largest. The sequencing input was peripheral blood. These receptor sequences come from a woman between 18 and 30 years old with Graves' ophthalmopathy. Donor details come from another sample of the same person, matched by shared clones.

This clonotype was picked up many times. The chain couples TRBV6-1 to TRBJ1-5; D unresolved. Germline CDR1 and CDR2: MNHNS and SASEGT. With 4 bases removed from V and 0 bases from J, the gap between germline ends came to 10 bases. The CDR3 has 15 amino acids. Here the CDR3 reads CASSAHSNSNQPQHF. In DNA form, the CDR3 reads TGTGCCAGCAGTGCACACAGCAATAGCAATCAGCCCCAGCATTTT.

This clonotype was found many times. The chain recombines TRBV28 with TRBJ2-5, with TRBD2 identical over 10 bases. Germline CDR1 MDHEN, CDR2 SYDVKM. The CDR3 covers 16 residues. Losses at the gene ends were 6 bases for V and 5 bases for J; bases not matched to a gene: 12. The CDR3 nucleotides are TGTGCCAGCAGGGAACCTAGCGGGAGTTCCGGGGAGACCCAGTACTTC. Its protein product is CASREPSGSSGETQYF. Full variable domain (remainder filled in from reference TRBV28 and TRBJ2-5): DVKVTQSSRYLVKRTGEKVFLECVQDMDHENMFWYRQDPGLGLRLIYFSYDVKMKEKGDIPEGYSVSREKKERFSLILESASTNQTSMYLCASREPSGSSGETQYFGPGTRLLVL.

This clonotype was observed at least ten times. The CDR3 sequence is CSAGGRGPWPQHF. The CDR3 nucleotides are TGCAGTGCTGGAGGGAGAGGGCCATGGCCCCAGCATTTT. The rearrangement links TRBV20-1 to TRBJ1-5; D is unresolved. This CDR3 contains 13 residues. The germline V gene has CDR1 DFQATT and CDR2 SNEGSKA (reference sequence). The ends were cut back, 5 bases at V and 9 bases at J, with 17 bases in the middle.

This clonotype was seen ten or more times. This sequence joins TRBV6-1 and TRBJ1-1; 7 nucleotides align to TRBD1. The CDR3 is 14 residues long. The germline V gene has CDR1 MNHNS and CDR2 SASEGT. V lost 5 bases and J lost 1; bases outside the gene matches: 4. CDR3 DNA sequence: TGTGCCAGCAGTACCCGGGACAGGAACACTGAAGCTTTCTTT. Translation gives CASSTRDRNTEAFF.

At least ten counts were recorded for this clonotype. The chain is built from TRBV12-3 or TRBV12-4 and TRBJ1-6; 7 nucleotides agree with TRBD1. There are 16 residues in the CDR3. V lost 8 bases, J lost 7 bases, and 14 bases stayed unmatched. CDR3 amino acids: CASGLRGPESNSPLHF. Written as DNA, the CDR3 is TGTGCCAGCGGCCTTAGGGGGCCGGAGAGCAATTCACCCCTCCACTTT.

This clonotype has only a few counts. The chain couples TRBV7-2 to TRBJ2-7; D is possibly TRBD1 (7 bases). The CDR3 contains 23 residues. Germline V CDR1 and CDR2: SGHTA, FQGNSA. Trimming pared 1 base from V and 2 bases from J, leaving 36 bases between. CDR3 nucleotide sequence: TGTGCCAGCAGCTTAGTTGTCCGCGGGGCGCTCCAGCCCAGACAGGGCCATCCCTACGAGCAGTACTTC. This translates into CASSLVVRGALQPRQGHPYEQYF.

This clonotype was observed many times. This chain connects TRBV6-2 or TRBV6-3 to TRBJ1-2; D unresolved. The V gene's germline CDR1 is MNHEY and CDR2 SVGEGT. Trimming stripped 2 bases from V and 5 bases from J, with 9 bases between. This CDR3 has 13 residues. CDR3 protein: CASSYTREYGYTF. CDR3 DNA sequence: TGTGCCAGCAGTTACACACGGGAGTATGGCTACACCTTC.

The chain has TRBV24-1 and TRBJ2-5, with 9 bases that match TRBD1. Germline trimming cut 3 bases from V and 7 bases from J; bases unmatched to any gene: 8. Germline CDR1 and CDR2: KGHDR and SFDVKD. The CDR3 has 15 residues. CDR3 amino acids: CATSDAAGQGPTQYF. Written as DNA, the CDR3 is TGTGCCACCAGTGATGCCGCGGGACAGGGTCCGACCCAGTACTTC.

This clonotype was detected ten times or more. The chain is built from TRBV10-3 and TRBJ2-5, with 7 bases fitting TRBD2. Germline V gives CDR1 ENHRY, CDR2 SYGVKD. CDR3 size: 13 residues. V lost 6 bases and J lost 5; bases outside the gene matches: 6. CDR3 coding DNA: TGTGCCATCAGGCCGGGACTAAGGGAGACCCAGTACTTC. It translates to CAIRPGLRETQYF.

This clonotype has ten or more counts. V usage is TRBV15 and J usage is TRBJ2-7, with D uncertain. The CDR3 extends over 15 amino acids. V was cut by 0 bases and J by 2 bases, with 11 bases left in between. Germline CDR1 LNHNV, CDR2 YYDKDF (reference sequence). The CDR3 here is CATSRDLNGPYEQYF. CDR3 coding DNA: TGTGCCACCAGCAGAGATTTGAACGGGCCCTACGAGCAGTACTTC.

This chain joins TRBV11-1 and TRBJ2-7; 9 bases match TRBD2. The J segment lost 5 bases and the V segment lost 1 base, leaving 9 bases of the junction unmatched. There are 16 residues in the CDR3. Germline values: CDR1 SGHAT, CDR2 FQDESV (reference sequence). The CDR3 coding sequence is TGTGCCAGCAGCTTAGGTCCGGCTAGCGGGGACCACGAGCAGTACTTC. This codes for CASSLGPASGDHEQYF.

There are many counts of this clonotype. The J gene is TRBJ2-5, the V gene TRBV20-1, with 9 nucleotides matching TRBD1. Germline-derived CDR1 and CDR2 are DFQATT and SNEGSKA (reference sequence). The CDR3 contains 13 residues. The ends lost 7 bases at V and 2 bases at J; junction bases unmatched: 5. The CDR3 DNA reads TGCAGTGTCGCGACAGGGGGGCAAGAGACCCAGTACTTC. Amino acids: CSVATGGQETQYF.

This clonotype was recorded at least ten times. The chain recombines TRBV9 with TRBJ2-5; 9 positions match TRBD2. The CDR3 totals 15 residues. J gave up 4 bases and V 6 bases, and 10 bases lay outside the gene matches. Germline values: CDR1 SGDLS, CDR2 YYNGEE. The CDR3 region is CASNVAGGPGETQYF. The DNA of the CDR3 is TGTGCCAGCAACGTTGCGGGGGGGCCAGGAGAGACCCAGTACTTC.

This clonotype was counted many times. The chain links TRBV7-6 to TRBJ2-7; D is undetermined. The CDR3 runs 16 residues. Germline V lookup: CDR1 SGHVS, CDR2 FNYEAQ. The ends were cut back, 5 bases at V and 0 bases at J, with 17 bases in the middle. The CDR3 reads CASSLRPGRSSYEQYF. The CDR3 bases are TGTGCCAGCAGCCTCCGACCCGGGCGGAGCTCCTACGAGCAGTACTTC.

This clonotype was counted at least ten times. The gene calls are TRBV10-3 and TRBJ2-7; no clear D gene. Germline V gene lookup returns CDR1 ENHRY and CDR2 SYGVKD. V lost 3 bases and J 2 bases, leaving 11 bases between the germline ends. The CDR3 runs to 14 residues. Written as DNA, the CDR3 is TGTGCCATCAGTGATTCTAGGGCCCCCTACGAGCAGTACTTC. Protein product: CAISDSRAPYEQYF.